This T cell receptor (beta chain) was found in a study of human T cells and chemical hapten exposure. Germline lookup yields CDR1 SGHTA and CDR2 FQGNSA. This CDR3 has 13 amino acids. Trimming took 5 bases from V and 10 from J; bases not matched to a gene: 5. TCRdb redid the calling of the RACE reads with MiXCR, one entry per CDR3 protein. The sample includes approximately 96,000 distinct CDR3 sequences, 9.3% of them seen just once. Time point meaning: patch test 2, 6 weeks after DPC sensitization. Documented treatment: therapeutic diphenylcyclopropenone sensitization with weekly scalp DPC. This clonotype has a handful of counts.

The TCR comes from a woman aged 40-49 years with alopecia areata. Some clones in this sample may be carry-over from other donors' samples. This material consisted of whole blood, taken in connection with sensitization to the hapten diphenylcyclopropenone (DPC). The chain has TRBV7-2 and TRBJ1-6, with 7 bases identical to TRBD1. The CDR3 loop reads CASSLTGESPLHF. The CDR3 DNA reads TGTGCCAGCAGCCTAACAGGGGAATCACCCCTCCACTTT. Complete variable domain (other parts from reference TRBV7-2 and TRBJ1-6): GAGVSQSPSNKVTEKGKDVELRCDPISGHTALYWYRQSLGQGLEFLIYFQGNSAPDKSGLPSDRFSAERTGGSVSTLTIQRTQQEDSAVYLCASSLTGESPLHFGNGTRLTVT.